This T cell receptor (beta chain) came from a study of T cell responses to AZD1222 COVID-19 vaccine. The study's findings and limits: The repertoires were collected only after the peak T cell response. The study found vaccine-associated CD4 TCRs spanning spike, dominant at 160-218 and 743-854. Only 5 to 7 AZD1222 recipients tested seropositive at baseline. The donor group comprised mostly white British people and more females; the analysis possibly underestimated clonal diversity.

Of note for this clone: Its cognate antigen is unknown.

TCRdb keeps only in-frame clones here, not all; method: immunoSEQ multiplex PCR. The data hold roughly 99,000 clones, with about 89% observed a single time. The TCR sequence derives from an adult in good health. The sample here was peripheral blood, taken on day 0 of AZD1222 vaccination.

CDR3 residues: CASSLDQSYNSPLHF. The CDR3 DNA follows: TGCGCCAGCAGCTTGGACCAGTCCTATAATTCACCCCTCCACTTT. V gene TRBV5-1 combines with J gene TRBJ1-6; D gene ambiguous. Germline assignment: CDR1 SGHRS and CDR2 YFSETQ. V dropped 0 bases and J dropped 1 base, with 5 bases sitting between them. The CDR3 is made up of 15 amino acids.